Below, one T cell receptor beta chain is given with its context. Its target antigen remains unknown. A much larger clone is a single base away; this may be a read error. From the germline V gene (reference sequence), CDR1 is SGHNT and CDR2 is YYREEE. The V and J ends are trimmed by 0 bases and 11 bases, leaving 14 bases between them. Reading from cysteine to phenylalanine, the CDR3 counts 13 amino acids. Only the CDR3 region is kept as DNA, spanning 39 bases read in frame from base 1. Library preparation was by 5' RACE. The data were produced on an Illumina HiSeq 2500. A second roughly 6 to 11 cycle PCR used a sample-barcoded 5' primer and a J-beta primer mix. A template-switch 5' adaptor carrying 12 random nucleotides introduced a unique molecular identifier onto each TCR beta cDNA molecule. At least 2.5 million CDR3-containing paired-end reads were obtained from each sample. First-strand cDNA was synthesized from all RNA with the Mint cDNA synthesis kit, primed by a TRBC-specific oligonucleotide. After uracil-DNA glycosylase treatment, a first 18-cycle PCR used universal primers M1SS and BC2_uni_R on all cDNA. The original pipeline was this. Each sample was normalized by randomly selecting 1 million high-quality reads, each carrying a distinct molecular identifier. Reads with shared molecular identifiers were discarded instead of being binned into consensus sequences. CDR3 identification, clonotype clustering and error correction used MiTCR with a Q25 quality threshold and the strictest error-elimination algorithm. A nonparametric unseen species model with Euler transformation was used to estimate lower-bound total TCR beta diversity. Through fastp at Q25 and MiXCR, TCRdb rebuilt clones from the public reads, retaining in-frame beta chains. All rows with the same CDR3 protein become a single entry with the most common DNA and genes. In this record, the V and J calls reflect TCRdb's handling and not the investigators' own analysis. Counted in this sample were hundreds of thousands of distinct CDR3 sequences; about 30% of them appeared once. 15% to 19% of the sample comes from the top ten.

Donors were under 40 systemically healthy Caucasian individuals from Russia aged roughly 6 to 100 years. Each donor gave 8 to 10 milliliters of peripheral blood, collected into EDTA-treated Vacutainer tubes. Ficoll-Paque density-gradient centrifugation was used to isolate PBMCs, with at least 7 million per sample. Trizol reagent was used to extract total RNA from the PBMCs, yielding at least 6 micrograms per sample. Naive CD45RAhigh/CD27high T cell percentages were measured by flow cytometry on a PBMC aliquot from every donor. The entry originates in a study of blood T cells in healthy people across ages (dated by TCRdb to about 2015). Background for the entire study: Template switching captured roughly one uniquely barcoded TCR beta cDNA molecule per two T cells in model experiments. Two additional independent replicas of 1 million unique cDNA reads from the same blood draw were analyzed for two donors (one aged 18 to 29 and one aged 80 or older). Donors were grouped into four age groups: young (average approximately 16 years), middle-aged (approximately 41), aged (roughly 67) and long-lived (just over 80). Donors of different ages were randomly distributed across sequencing lanes to avoid experimental bias. Using deep sequencing normalized with unique cDNA molecular identifiers, the study measured how TCR beta repertoire diversity changes with age. Results and caveats for the whole study, not just this receptor: As age increased, observed TCR beta diversity per million T cells dropped in a roughly linear way, and a significant reduction was already evident by age 40. There was a strong correlation between observed TCR beta diversity and the percentage of naive T cells measured by flow cytometry. The long-lived group showed more naive CD4+ T cells, fewer expanded clones and increased TCR diversity than the aged group, suggesting age selection. The CMV infection status of donors was not known, potentially confounding age-related changes in expanded clonotypes. Since profiling was done on bulk unsorted PBMCs, naive and antigen-experienced compartments could not be conclusively compared. Estimates of total diversity from one million sequenced T cells were regarded as lower bounds and underestimates.

The receptor was isolated from a woman of 80 years or more in good health. The sequenced sample was blood. The sequence links TRBV5-4 to TRBJ2-5; tentative D gene TRBD2, with 5 bases matching. The CDR3 protein: CASSLGSNGEQYF. In nucleotide form, the sequence is TGTGCCAGCAGCTTGGGGTCCAACGGGGAGCAGTACTTC.